This T cell receptor beta chain came from a study of T-cell memory formation after mild COVID-19. Study-wide context: Largely, TCR clusters stayed within a single donor.

Via MiXCR, TCRdb re-called the 5' RACE reads, giving one row per CDR3 protein. The sample shows some 120,000 distinct CDR3 sequences, more than 15% of them seen only once. V was pared by 2 bases and J by 1 base, with 14 bases between. The CDR3 is made up of 16 amino acids. The germline V gene has CDR1 LNHNV and CDR2 YYDKDF (reference sequence). Source material: PBMCs or a T cell subset sorted from them (not recorded which). This TCR derives from a man between 18 and 35 years old who had mild COVID-19 (a few samples of this study predate the infection). Cell type and time point are not known. This chain connects TRBV15 to TRBJ2-5, with no clear D. CDR3 DNA sequence: TGTGCCACCAGCAGATTACCTAGGTGGACCCAAGAGACCCAGTACTTC. Protein: CATSRLPRWTQETQYF. The full variable domain, completed using reference TRBV15 and TRBJ2-5, is DAMVIQNPRYQVTQFGKPVTLSCSQTLNHNVMYWYQQKSSQAPKLLFHYYDKDFNNEADTPDNFQSRRPNTSFCFLDIRSPGLGDTAMYLCATSRLPRWTQETQYFGPGTRLLVL.